Listed below are T cell receptor beta chains from one sample, sequenced in a study of siplizumab effects on memory and regulatory T cells. TCRdb's table, derived via immunoSEQ multiplex PCR, lists solely in-frame clones and lacks some. The table lists some 100,000 clones, about 91% of them singletons. Sequencing input: CD4+ T cells sorted from blood. These receptors all stem from a human donor in good health. Some clones in this sample may be carry-over from other donors' samples. CDR3s include the opening cysteine and the closing phenylalanine or tryptophan.

v_gene	j_gene	CDR3aa
TRBV6-6	TRBJ1-4	CASSYGSLNEKLFF
TRBV4-1	TRBJ2-7	CASSHPIRGPSSYEQYF
TRBV10-3	TRBJ2-7	CAIKPTGSSYEQYF
TRBV15	TRBJ1-4	CATSRPRAVNEKLFF
TRBV5-1	TRBJ2-5	CASSPGLALQETQYF
TRBV10-1	TRBJ2-2	CASSEGTGELFF
TRBV5-8	TRBJ1-1	CASSLVGHSSNTEAFF
TRBV10-3	TRBJ2-5	CAISERMGTGGETQYF
TRBV30	TRBJ2-2	CAWSANTGELFF
TRBV7-9	TRBJ2-5	CASSLAAVVNPGKTQYF
TRBV5-8	TRBJ2-1	CASSLGAGTLGDEQFF
TRBV18	TRBJ2-2	CASSPGSGTGGGELFF
TRBV28	TRBJ2-7	CASSYGSYEQYF
TRBV6-6	TRBJ2-2	CASRISGRPRTGELFF
TRBV5-1	TRBJ2-3	CASRSDRDSTDTQYF
TRBV14	TRBJ2-2	CASRLAGNTGELFF
TRBV2	TRBJ1-3	CASNQGGPGNTIYF
TRBV7-2	TRBJ2-7	CASSQGVGIPPYEQYF
TRBV7-9	TRBJ2-1	CASSNQGANNEQFF
TRBV11-2	TRBJ1-2	CASSRSGRAYYGYTF